Shown below are 2 T cell receptor beta chains from a single sample sequenced in a study of cytomegalovirus exposure and HLA in healthy donors. PCR employed 60 Vbeta and 13 Jbeta primers. The method was immunoSEQ multiplex PCR; TCRdb's version includes in-frame clones alone and lacks a portion of them. The sample consists of 180,000 or so clones, 80% to 90% of them appearing once. The sequencing sample was made of PBMCs. All receptors come from a young man in good health and CMV-seropositive.

V and J are TRBV13 and TRBJ2-7; D is perhaps TRBD1 (5 bases). CDR3 length: 14 amino acids. The V gene lost 3 bases and the J gene lost 10 bases, with 19 bases spanning the gap. CDR1 and CDR2 from the germline V gene are PRHDT and FYEKMQ (reference sequence). The CDR3 here is CASSFKGLIGGQYF. The CDR3 region has the DNA TGTGCCAGCAGCTTCAAGGGGCTTATAGGTGGACAGTACTTC.

The rearrangement joins TRBV29-1 to TRBJ1-1; D perhaps matches TRBD1 (6 bases). The CDR3 loop spans 12 amino acids. Germline V gene lookup returns CDR1 SQVTM and CDR2 ANQGSEA. V lost 6 bases to trimming and J lost 7 bases, with 15 bases between them. This CDR3 reads CSVSKGGSEAFF. CDR3 DNA sequence: TGCAGCGTCTCTAAGGGGGGGAGTGAAGCTTTCTTT.